The T cell receptor (beta chain) under discussion was sequenced for a study of cytomegalovirus exposure and HLA in healthy donors. Study details: Most genotyped donors, around 78% of 350 to 500, had Caucasian-associated genetic ancestry.

CDR1 MNHNS and CDR2 SASEGT come from the germline V gene. V was pared by 7 bases and J by 1 base, with 13 bases between. The CDR3 runs to 14 residues. About this clone: Its antigen is as yet unknown.

Findings of the study overall: A later analysis, which compared TCR beta chains of equal frequency, found the HLA-associated ones more clonally expanded. A few V segments could not be told apart, such as TRBV6-2 and TRBV6-3, and were left out. Later on, an analysis showed TCR association rates differing by HLA locus, with DRB1 the most and HLA-C the fewest.

Use of 60 Vbeta and 13 Jbeta primers characterized the PCR. The protocol was immunoSEQ multiplex PCR, while the TCRdb copy is restricted to in-frame clones and leaves out a portion. Its table lists 40,000 to 50,000 clones. The genes are TRBV6-1 and TRBJ1-1; weak D call: TRBD1 (6 bases). The sequence derives from a woman aged 40 to 55 in good health and CMV-seronegative. Sequencing was carried out using PBMCs. The CDR3 DNA reads as TGTGCCAGCACAGTAGGACAGCCGAACACTGAAGCTTTCTTT. Translated, it gives CASTVGQPNTEAFF.